This T cell receptor (beta chain) was sequenced in a study of OX40 agonist ivuxolimab in advanced cancers. About the study: There were three patients with partial responses, one having hepatocellular carcinoma and two cutaneous melanoma.

The ends lost 0 bases at V and 3 bases at J; junction bases unmatched: 4. Germline V gene data show CDR1 as SGHRS and CDR2 as YFSETQ. This CDR3 spans 17 amino acids. Overall study results and limits: At 0.1 to 3.0 mg/kg and by week 6, CD4+ and CD8+ T cells in the blood had expanded clonally. The expanded peripheral T cells' antigen specificity was not determined.

Only in-frame clones appear in the TCRdb table, and some are missing; sequencing was by immunoSEQ multiplex PCR. The data hold about 43,000 clones, with around 85% observed a single time. For this clone: Its antigen is unknown.

Baseline was the first blood sampling point, followed by cycle 4 day 1 and cycle 7 day 1. The TCR was taken from an adult with an advanced solid tumor such as melanoma, head and neck, liver or kidney cancer. The V call is TRBV5-1, the J call TRBJ2-2; the match to TRBD2 covers 11 bases. The sequenced sample was CD4+ or CD8+ T cells sorted from blood, obtained in a trial of the OX40 agonist ivuxolimab. CDR3 residues: CASSLEPGLADTGELFF. DNA for the CDR3: TGCGCCAGCAGCTTGGAACCGGGACTAGCGGACACCGGGGAGCTGTTTTTT.